This T cell receptor (beta chain) emerged from a study of T-cell memory formation after mild COVID-19. Study-wide results and caveats: CM and EM subsets held most contracting CD4+ clones; EMRA held CD8+ ones.

From germline, CDR1 is SGHTA and CDR2 FQGNSA. The CDR3 extends over 12 amino acids. With 5 bases removed from V and 10 bases from J, the gap between germline ends came to 14 bases. TCR alpha and TCR beta cDNA libraries carrying sample barcodes and UMIs were produced by 5'RACE using constant-segment primers. In TCRdb, the 5' RACE reads were re-called with MiXCR into one record per CDR3 protein. Seen here are roughly 350,000 distinct CDR3 sequences, roughly 13% observed once, and the top ten hold 22%. Only a few counts were recorded for this clonotype. What it recognizes is unknown. This TCR came from a man aged 18 to 29 who had mild COVID-19 (a few samples of this study predate the infection). Cell type and time point are not known. J is TRBJ1-1 and V is TRBV7-2, with D hard to call. Sequenced: PBMCs or a T cell subset sorted from them (not recorded which). The CDR3 region is CASSPDAGRAFF. The DNA for the CDR3 is TGTGCCAGCAGCCCTGATGCGGGCAGAGCTTTCTTT.